A selection of T cell receptor beta chains follows, all from one sample in a study of CD4 T cells in relation to SARS-CoV-2 and coronaviruses. Their antigens are not known. Produced via immunoSEQ multiplex PCR; TCRdb's table is partial and in-frame only. The sample includes just over 25,000 clones, roughly 80% seen only once; the top ten take about 20%. The specimen was CD4+ T cells from PBMCs, cultured in vitro. The receptor source for this set is a human donor in good health. Each CDR3 is given with its conserved first and last residue.

J: TRBJ2-2
V: TRBV30
CDR3: CAWPRASVQNTGELFF

J: TRBJ2-5
V: TRBV24-1
CDR3: CATSSLVHNRGQETQYF

J: TRBJ1-6
V: TRBV5-8
CDR3: CASSLEAGINSPLHF

J: TRBJ1-2
V: TRBV5-8
CDR3: CASSFGGSYGYTF

J: TRBJ1-5
V: TRBV6-2/TRBV6-3
CDR3: CASSSTGVQPQHF

J: TRBJ2-7
V: TRBV12-3/TRBV12-4
CDR3: CASSLDYEQYF

J: TRBJ2-6
V: TRBV3-1/TRBV3-2
CDR3: CASRRGEGANVLTF

J: TRBJ1-5
V: TRBV10-1
CDR3: CASSANLNQPQHF

J: TRBJ2-1
V: TRBV12-3/TRBV12-4
CDR3: CASSRSYNEQFF

J: TRBJ1-5
V: TRBV5-1
CDR3: CASSLDSYNQPQHF

J: TRBJ2-1
V: TRBV19
CDR3: CASSRGDMNYYNEQFF

J: TRBJ2-7
V: TRBV5-6
CDR3: CASSRGDVSYEQYF

J: TRBJ2-1
V: TRBV19
CDR3: CASSIFNGGPNEQFF